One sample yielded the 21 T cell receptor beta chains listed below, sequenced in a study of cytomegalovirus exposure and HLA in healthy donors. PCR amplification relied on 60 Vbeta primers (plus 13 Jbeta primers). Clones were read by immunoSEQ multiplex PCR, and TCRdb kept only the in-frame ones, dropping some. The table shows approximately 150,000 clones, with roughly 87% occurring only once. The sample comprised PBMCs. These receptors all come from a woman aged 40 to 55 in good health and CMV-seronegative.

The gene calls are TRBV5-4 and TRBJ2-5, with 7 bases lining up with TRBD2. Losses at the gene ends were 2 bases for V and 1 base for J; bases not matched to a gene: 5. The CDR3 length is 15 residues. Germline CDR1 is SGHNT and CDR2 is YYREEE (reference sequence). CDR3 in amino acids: CASSLISGSQETQYF. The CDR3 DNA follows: TGTGCCAGCAGCTTAATTAGCGGGTCCCAAGAGACCCAGTACTTC.

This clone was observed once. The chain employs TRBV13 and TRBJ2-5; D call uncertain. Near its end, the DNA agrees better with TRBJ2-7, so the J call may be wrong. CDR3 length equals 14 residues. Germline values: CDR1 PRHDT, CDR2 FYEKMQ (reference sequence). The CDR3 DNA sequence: TGTGCCAGCAGCCAACGGTCCGGTTCCTACGAGCAGTACTTC. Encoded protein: CASSQRSGSYEQYF.

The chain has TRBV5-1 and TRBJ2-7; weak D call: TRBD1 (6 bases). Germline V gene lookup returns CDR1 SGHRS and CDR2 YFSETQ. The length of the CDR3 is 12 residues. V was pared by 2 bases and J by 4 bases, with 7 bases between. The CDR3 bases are TGCGCCAGCAGCTTACAGGGTTACGAGCAGTACTTC. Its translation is CASSLQGYEQYF.

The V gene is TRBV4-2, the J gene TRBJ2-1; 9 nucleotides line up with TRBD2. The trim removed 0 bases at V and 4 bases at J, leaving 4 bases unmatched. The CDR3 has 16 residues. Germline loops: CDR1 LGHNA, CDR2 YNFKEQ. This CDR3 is CASSQDYSGRYNEQFF. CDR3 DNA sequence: TGTGCCAGCAGCCAAGATTATAGCGGGAGATACAATGAGCAGTTCTTC.

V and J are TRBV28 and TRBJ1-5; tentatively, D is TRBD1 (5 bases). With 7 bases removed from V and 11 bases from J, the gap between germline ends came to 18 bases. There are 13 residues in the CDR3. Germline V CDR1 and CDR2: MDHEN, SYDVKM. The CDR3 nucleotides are TGTGCCAGCATCCGAGGGAATGCGGGGGCCCAGCATTTT. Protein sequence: CASIRGNAGAQHF.

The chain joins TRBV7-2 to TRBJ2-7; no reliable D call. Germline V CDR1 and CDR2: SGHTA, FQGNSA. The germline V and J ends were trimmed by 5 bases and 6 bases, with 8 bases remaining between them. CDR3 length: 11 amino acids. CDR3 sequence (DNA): TGTGCCAGCAGCCCTAGTTCCGAGCAGTACTTC. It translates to CASSPSSEQYF. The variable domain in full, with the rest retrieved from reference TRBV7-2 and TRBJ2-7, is GAGVSQSPSNKVTEKGKDVELRCDPISGHTALYWYRQSLGQGLEFLIYFQGNSAPDKSGLPSDRFSAERTGGSVSTLTIQRTQQEDSAVYLCASSPSSEQYFGPGTRLTVT.

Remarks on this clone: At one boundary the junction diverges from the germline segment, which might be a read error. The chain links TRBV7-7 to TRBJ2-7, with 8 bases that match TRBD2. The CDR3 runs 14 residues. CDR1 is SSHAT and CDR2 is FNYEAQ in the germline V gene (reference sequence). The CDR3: CASSPGGGTYEQYF. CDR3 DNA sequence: TGTGCTAGCAGCCCGGGAGGGGGGACCTACGAGCAGTACTTC.

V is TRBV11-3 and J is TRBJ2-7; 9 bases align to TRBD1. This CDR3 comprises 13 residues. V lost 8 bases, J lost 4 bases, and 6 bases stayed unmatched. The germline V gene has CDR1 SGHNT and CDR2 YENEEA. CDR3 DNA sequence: TGTGCCAGCGCACAGGGGGCGCGTTACGAGCAGTACTTC. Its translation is CASAQGARYEQYF. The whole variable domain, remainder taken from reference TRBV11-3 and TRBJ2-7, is EAGVVQSPRYKIIEKKQPVAFWCNPISGHNTLYWYLQNLGQGPELLIRYENEEAVDDSQLPKDRFSAERLKGVDSTLKIQPAELGDSAVYLCASAQGARYEQYFGPGTRLTVT.

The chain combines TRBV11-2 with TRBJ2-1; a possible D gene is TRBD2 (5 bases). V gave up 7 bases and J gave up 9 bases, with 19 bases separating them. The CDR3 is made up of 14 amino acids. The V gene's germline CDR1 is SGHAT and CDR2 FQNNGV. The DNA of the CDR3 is TGTGCCAGCACCCCACAGCCGGGGTATCCTGAGCAGTTCTTC. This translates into CASTPQPGYPEQFF.

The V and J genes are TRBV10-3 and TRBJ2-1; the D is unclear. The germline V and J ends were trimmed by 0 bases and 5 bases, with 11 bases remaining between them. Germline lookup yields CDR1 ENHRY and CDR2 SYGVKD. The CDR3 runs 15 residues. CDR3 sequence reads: CAISESTRANNEQFF. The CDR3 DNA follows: TGTGCCATCAGTGAGTCAACGCGAGCCAACAATGAGCAGTTCTTC.

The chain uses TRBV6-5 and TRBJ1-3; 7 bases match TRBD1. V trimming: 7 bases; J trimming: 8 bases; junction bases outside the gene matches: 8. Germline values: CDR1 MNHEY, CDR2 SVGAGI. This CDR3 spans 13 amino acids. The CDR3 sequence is CASKTGQPDTIYF. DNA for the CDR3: TGTGCCAGCAAAACGGGACAGCCAGACACCATATATTTT.

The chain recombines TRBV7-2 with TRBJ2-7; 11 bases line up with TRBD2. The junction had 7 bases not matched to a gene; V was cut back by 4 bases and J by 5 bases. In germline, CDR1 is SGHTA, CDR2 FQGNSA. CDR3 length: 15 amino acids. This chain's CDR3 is CASSSDSGRADEQYF. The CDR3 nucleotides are TGTGCCAGCAGCTCGGATAGCGGGAGGGCCGACGAGCAGTACTTC. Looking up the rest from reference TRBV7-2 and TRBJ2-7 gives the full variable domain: GAGVSQSPSNKVTEKGKDVELRCDPISGHTALYWYRQSLGQGLEFLIYFQGNSAPDKSGLPSDRFSAERTGGSVSTLTIQRTQQEDSAVYLCASSSDSGRADEQYFGPGTRLTVT.

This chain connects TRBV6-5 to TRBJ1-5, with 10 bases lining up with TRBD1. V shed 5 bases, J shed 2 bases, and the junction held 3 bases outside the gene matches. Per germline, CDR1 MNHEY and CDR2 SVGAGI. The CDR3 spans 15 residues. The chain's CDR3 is CASSGGTGGNQPQHF. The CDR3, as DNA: TGTGCCAGCAGTGGGGGGACAGGGGGCAATCAGCCCCAGCATTTT.

The CDR3 region has the DNA TGCGCCAGCAGCTTGGACTATTGGGAGACCCAGTACTTC. Its translation: CASSLDYWETQYF. This rearrangement joins TRBV5-1 to TRBJ2-5; D call uncertain. Trimming shortened V by 0 bases and J by 5 bases, and 8 bases separated the two germline ends. CDR1 SGHRS and CDR2 YFSETQ come from the germline V gene. The CDR3 consists of 13 residues.

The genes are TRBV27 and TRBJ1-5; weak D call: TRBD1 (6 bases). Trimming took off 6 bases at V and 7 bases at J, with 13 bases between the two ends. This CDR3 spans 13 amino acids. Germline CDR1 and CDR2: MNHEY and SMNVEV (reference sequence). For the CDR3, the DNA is TGTGCCAGCAGCACAGGGATCGGACAGCCCCAGCATTTT. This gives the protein CASSTGIGQPQHF.

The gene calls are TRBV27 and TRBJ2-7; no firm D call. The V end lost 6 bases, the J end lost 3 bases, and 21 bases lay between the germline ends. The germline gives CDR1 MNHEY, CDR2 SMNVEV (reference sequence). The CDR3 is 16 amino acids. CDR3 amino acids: CASSPSRNRLLYEQYF. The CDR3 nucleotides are TGTGCCAGCAGCCCTTCTCGAAACCGACTCCTCTACGAGCAGTACTTC.

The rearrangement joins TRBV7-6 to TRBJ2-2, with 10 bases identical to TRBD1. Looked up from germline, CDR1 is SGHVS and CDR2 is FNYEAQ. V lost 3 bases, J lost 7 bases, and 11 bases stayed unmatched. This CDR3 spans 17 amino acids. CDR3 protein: CASSLESTGQGHGELFF. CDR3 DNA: TGTGCCAGCAGCTTGGAGAGTACGGGACAGGGGCACGGGGAGCTGTTTTTT. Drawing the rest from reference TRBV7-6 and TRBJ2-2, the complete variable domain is GAGVSQSPRYKVTKRGQDVALRCDPISGHVSLYWYRQALGQGPEFLTYFNYEAQQDKSGLPNDRFSAERPEGSISTLTIQRTEQRDSAMYRCASSLESTGQGHGELFFGEGSRLTVL.

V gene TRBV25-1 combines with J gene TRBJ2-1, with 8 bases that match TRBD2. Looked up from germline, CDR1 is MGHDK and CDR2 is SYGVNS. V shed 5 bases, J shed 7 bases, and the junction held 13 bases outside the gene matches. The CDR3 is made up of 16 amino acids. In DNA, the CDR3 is TGTGCCAGCAGTACCAACACTGGACTAGCTGGTAATGAGCAGTTCTTC. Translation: CASSTNTGLAGNEQFF.

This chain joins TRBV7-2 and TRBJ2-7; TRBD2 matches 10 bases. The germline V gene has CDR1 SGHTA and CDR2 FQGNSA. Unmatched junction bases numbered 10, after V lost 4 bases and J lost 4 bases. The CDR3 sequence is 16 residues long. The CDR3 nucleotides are TGTGCCAGCAGCTCTGGGCTCTGGACTAGCGGTTACGAGCAGTACTTC. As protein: CASSSGLWTSGYEQYF.

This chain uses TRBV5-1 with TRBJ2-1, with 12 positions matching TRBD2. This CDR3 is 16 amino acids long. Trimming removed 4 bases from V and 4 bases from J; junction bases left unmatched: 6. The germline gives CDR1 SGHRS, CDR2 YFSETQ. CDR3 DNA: TGCGCCAGCAGCGGACCGGGACTAGCGGGTTACAATGAGCAGTTCTTC. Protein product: CASSGPGLAGYNEQFF.

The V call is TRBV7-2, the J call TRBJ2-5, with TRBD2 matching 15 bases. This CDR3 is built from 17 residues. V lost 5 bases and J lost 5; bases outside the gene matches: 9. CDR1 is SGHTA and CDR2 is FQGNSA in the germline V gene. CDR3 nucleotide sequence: TGTGCCAGCAGCGAGGGACTAGCGGGGGGATCTGGGGAGACCCAGTACTTC. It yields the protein CASSEGLAGGSGETQYF.